The 15 T cell receptor beta chains below were found in one sample sequenced in a study of cytomegalovirus exposure and HLA in healthy donors (dated by TCRdb to about 2017). The protocol used for the library was the immunoSEQ multiplex PCR assay. The source is immuneACCESS, and TCRdb retained only in-frame sequences with V and J called. Part of the clones is not carried over; for the studies checked, unresolved V genes explain less than half of this, and the remainder is unexplained. The table for this sample lists 120,000 or so clones; under 90% of them were counted only once. The ten most abundant clones make up 2% to 2.5% of the sample. The source material was PBMCs. The receptor source for this set is a woman aged 30 to 39 in good health and CMV-seronegative.

This chain joins TRBV9 and TRBJ1-2, with a tentative D call TRBD1 (5 bases). CDR1 and CDR2 (germline): SGDLS, YYNGEE. Trimming shortened V by 4 bases and J by 5 bases, and 15 bases separated the two germline ends. This CDR3 is 14 amino acids long. CDR3 nucleotides: TGTGCCAGCAGCCCCCGGGGGGTTGGTTATGGCTACACCTTC. Amino acids: CASSPRGVGYGYTF.

The rearrangement links TRBV5-6 to TRBJ2-1; D perhaps matches TRBD2 (7 bases). The germline V gene has CDR1 SGHDT and CDR2 YYEEEE. This CDR3 has 16 amino acids. V dropped 0 bases and J dropped 13 bases, with 23 bases sitting between them. CDR3 region: CASSLVGGGPSGQQFF. In nucleotides, the CDR3 is TGTGCCAGCAGCTTGGTGGGCGGGGGCCCCTCCGGCCAACAGTTCTTC.

As regards this clone: The junction and the germline gene differ at one end; a read error may be behind it. The CDR3 DNA is TGTGCCACCAGGAGAGCCGGGCAGGGGGACAGAGAGACCCAGTACTTC. The encoded protein is CATRRAGQGDRETQYF. This sequence joins TRBV15 and TRBJ2-5, with 7 bases lining up with TRBD1. Germline V lookup: CDR1 LNHNV, CDR2 YYDKDF (reference sequence). This CDR3 comprises 16 residues.

V usage is TRBV10-3 and J usage is TRBJ2-2, with D tentatively TRBD1 (6 bases). This CDR3 is 13 amino acids long. Trimming took off 6 bases at V and 4 bases at J, with 9 bases between the two ends. Germline V gives CDR1 ENHRY, CDR2 SYGVKD. CDR3 bases: TGTGCCATCAGCGGACAGCCCACCGGGGAGCTGTTTTTT. Its protein product is CAISGQPTGELFF.

V is TRBV5-4 and J is TRBJ2-7, with 8 bases identical to TRBD1. Germline CDR1 SGHNT, CDR2 YYREEE (reference sequence). This CDR3 contains 16 residues. With V trimmed by 5 bases and J by 4 bases, 14 bases remained unmatched. The CDR3, as DNA: TGTGCCAGCAGGCTTGGGACCGGGACAGGTCGATACGAGCAGTACTTC. It translates to CASRLGTGTGRYEQYF.

The chain employs TRBV5-8 and TRBJ2-5, with a weak D call TRBD2 (5 bases). The V end lost 4 bases, the J end lost 4 bases, and 14 bases lay between the germline ends. CDR1 is SGHTS and CDR2 is YDEGEE in the germline V gene. This CDR3 has 14 amino acids. CDR3 nucleotides: TGTGCCAGCAGCCTCGGACTGTTCCGAGAGACCCAGTACTTC. Protein: CASSLGLFRETQYF.

This clone has just one count. V usage is TRBV5-6 and J usage is TRBJ1-6; D is undetermined. Trimming removed 1 base at V and 7 bases at J, with 9 bases between. CDR3 length equals 14 residues. Germline V gene data show CDR1 as SGHDT and CDR2 as YYEEEE. This chain's CDR3 is CASSLRQSNSPLHF. The CDR3 nucleotides read TGTGCCAGCAGCTTGCGCCAGTCGAATTCACCCCTCCACTTT.

This clone was detected only a few times. This chain joins TRBV2 and TRBJ2-7; possible D gene TRBD1, 6 bases. The length of the CDR3 is 14 residues. Per the germline V gene, CDR1 is SNHLY and CDR2 is FYNNEI. V was pared by 6 bases and J by 1 base, with 13 bases between. The CDR3 DNA follows: TGTGCCAGCAGGGGAACCAGGGGATCCTACGAGCAGTACTTC. Amino acid sequence: CASRGTRGSYEQYF.

The rearrangement links TRBV14 to TRBJ2-5; D might be TRBD2 (5 bases). Looked up from germline, CDR1 is SGHDN and CDR2 is FVKESK. This CDR3 has 16 residues. Trimming stripped 0 bases from V and 2 bases from J, with 13 bases between. CDR3 sequence reads: CASSQERRVSQETQYF. Here the CDR3 DNA reads TGTGCCAGCAGCCAAGAAAGGCGGGTTTCTCAAGAGACCCAGTACTTC.

This sequence joins TRBV15 and TRBJ1-1; D remains ambiguous. There are 11 residues in the CDR3. Germline V lookup: CDR1 LNHNV, CDR2 YYDKDF (reference sequence). V dropped 3 bases and J dropped 5 bases, with 4 bases sitting between them. CDR3 protein: CATSRSTEAFF. CDR3 bases: TGTGCCACCAGCAGGAGTACTGAAGCTTTCTTT. The full variable domain, with the rest looked up from reference TRBV15 and TRBJ1-1, is DAMVIQNPRYQVTQFGKPVTLSCSQTLNHNVMYWYQQKSSQAPKLLFHYYDKDFNNEADTPDNFQSRRPNTSFCFLDIRSPGLGDTAMYLCATSRSTEAFFGQGTRLTVV.

The V call is TRBV7-8, the J call TRBJ2-7; TRBD2 might be the D (7 bases). The CDR3 sequence is 15 residues long. Trimming removed 5 bases at V and 3 bases at J, with 17 bases between. Germline V gene lookup returns CDR1 SGHVS and CDR2 FQNEAQ. As DNA, the CDR3 is TGTGCCAGCAGCGCAGGGGCGAGCGGGGACTACGAGCAGTACTTC. Translation: CASSAGASGDYEQYF.

As to this clone: At one end, the junction sequence differs from germline, possibly due to a read error. This chain connects TRBV5-4 to TRBJ1-3; no definite D call. Germline values: CDR1 SGHNT, CDR2 YYREEE (reference sequence). This CDR3 region has 15 residues. The DNA for the CDR3 is TGTGCCAGCAGCTTCGCCCAAGAGGACGGGAAGAAAATGTCTTTT. Residues: CASSFAQEDGKKMSF.

The V call is TRBV9, the J call TRBJ2-2; 10 bases are shared with TRBD2. J gave up 3 bases and V 0 bases, and 2 bases lay outside the gene matches. CDR3 length equals 16 residues. CDR1 and CDR2 (germline): SGDLS, YYNGEE. CDR3 sequence (DNA): TGTGCCAGCAGCGTAGCTAGCGGGGGATACACCGGGGAGCTGTTTTTT. It encodes CASSVASGGYTGELFF.

The chain employs TRBV6-5 and TRBJ2-1; TRBD2 is a possible D gene (5 bases). There are 13 residues in the CDR3. V was shortened by 4 bases and J by 4 bases, with 8 bases between the two germline ends. Germline V gives CDR1 MNHEY, CDR2 SVGAGI. The CDR3 protein is CASSLSGYNEQFF. The CDR3 nucleotides read TGTGCCAGCAGTTTATCGGGGTACAATGAGCAGTTCTTC.

V gene TRBV7-6 combines with J gene TRBJ2-3, with 7 bases that match TRBD2. The V and J ends lost 3 bases and 6 bases, in that order; junction bases with no gene match: 3. Germline CDR1 SGHVS, CDR2 FNYEAQ. The CDR3 runs to 13 residues. The CDR3 loop is CASSLGGLDTQYF. CDR3 DNA sequence: TGTGCCAGCAGCTTGGGAGGGCTCGATACGCAGTATTTT.